The subject of this entry is one T cell receptor beta chain. Its matching antigen is unknown. The data belong to a study of graft-versus-host responses after intestinal transplantation. Study context: Anti-thymocyte globulin induction preceded 2 to 4 years of tacrolimus and steroid maintenance in all recipients.

CDR1 is KGHSH and CDR2 is LQKENI in the germline V gene. This CDR3 comprises 14 residues. Trimming removed 3 bases from V and 0 bases from J, with 6 bases in between. The table came from immunoSEQ multiplex PCR; TCRdb's copy has only in-frame clones and leaves some out. The sample includes about 110,000 clones, roughly 87% of them seen just once. Study-level points and caveats: Recipient marrow harbored GvH clones, some of which surfaced first in ileum or blood. Within allografts, high graft-versus-host to host-versus-graft clonal ratios were seen among patients with graft-donor T cell macrochimerism. An association linked early post-transplant HvG declines with peak circulating GvH clone levels.

The specimen comprised unstimulated CD4+ T cells sorted from spleen or lymph node cells, sampled before transplant. The chain couples TRBV18 to TRBJ2-1; D gene uncertain. The sequence came from a human donor who was the organ donor for an intestinal transplant. The CDR3 DNA reads as TGTGCCAGCTCACCTCCCGGCTCCTACAATGAGCAGTTCTTC. This sequence encodes CASSPPGSYNEQFF. Full variable domain (missing parts from reference TRBV18 and TRBJ2-1): NAGVMQNPRHLVRRRGQEARLRCSPMKGHSHVYWYRQLPEEGLKFMVYLQKENIIDESGMPKERFSAEFPKEGPSILRIQQVVRGDSAAYFCASSPPGSYNEQFFGPGTRLTVL.